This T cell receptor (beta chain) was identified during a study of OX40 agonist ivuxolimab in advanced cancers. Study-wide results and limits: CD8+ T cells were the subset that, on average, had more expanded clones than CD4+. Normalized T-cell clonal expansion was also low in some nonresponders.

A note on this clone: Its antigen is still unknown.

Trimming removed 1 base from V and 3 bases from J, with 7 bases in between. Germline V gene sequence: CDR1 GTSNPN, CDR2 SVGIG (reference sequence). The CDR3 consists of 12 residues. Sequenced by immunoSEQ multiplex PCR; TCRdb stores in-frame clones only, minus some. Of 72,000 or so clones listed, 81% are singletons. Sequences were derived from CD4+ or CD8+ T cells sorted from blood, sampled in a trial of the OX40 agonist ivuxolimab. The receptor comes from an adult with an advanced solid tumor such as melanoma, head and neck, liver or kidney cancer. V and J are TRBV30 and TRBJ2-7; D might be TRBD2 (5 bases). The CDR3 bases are TGTGCCTGGAGTGGACGGGGCTACGAGCAGTACTTC. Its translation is CAWSGRGYEQYF.